The entry below describes one TCR beta chain. Its antigen is not identified. This entry belongs to a study of cytomegalovirus exposure and HLA in healthy donors. The study's findings and limits: Later analysis indicated greater clonal expansion among HLA-associated TCR beta chains than among equally common other chains. Reportedly, cytomegalovirus status was diagnosed with high sensitivity and specificity. It emerged from a later analysis that several of the most significant clusters appeared to be linked to common viral pathogens. No immune exposure information besides CMV serostatus was available.

Germline V CDR1 and CDR2: SGDLS, YYNGEE. CDR3 length: 15 amino acids. The J segment lost 1 base and the V segment lost 4 bases, leaving 7 bases of the junction unmatched. Both 60 Vbeta primers and 13 Jbeta primers went into the PCR. Here immunoSEQ multiplex PCR was the method, and the copy in TCRdb shows in-frame clones only, minus some. The sample has 150,000 to 200,000 clones, about three quarters seen once; the top ten hold 1.4%. V is TRBV9 and J is TRBJ2-5; 7 positions match TRBD1. The receptor's source is a woman younger than 45 in good health and CMV-seropositive. Sequencing was carried out using PBMCs. The DNA for the CDR3 is TGTGCCAGCAGCCTTGGGACAGTGGGCCAAGAGACCCAGTACTTC. Translation gives CASSLGTVGQETQYF.